The present entry profiles one T cell receptor (beta chain) with its context. The CDR3 covers 15 residues. V lost 6 bases, J lost 1 base, and 16 bases lay in between. Germline V gene sequence: CDR1 SGDLS, CDR2 YYNGEE. This sample stems from a study of blood T cell repertoires in COVID-19. Turning to the study itself: Some COVID-19 samples were acute and others convalescent; all came from the United States, Italy and Spain. T cells, B-cell-depleted T cells, or PBMCs supplied cDNA or gDNA.

Authors' processing steps: Amplification with reference gene primers provided the estimates of nucleated cell counts. Profiling relied on immunoSEQ multiplex PCR, and the TCRdb table lists in-frame clones only, not all of them. V and J calls and clone size are as listed in that table; D and trimming were resolved from the DNA. The profile shows around 51,000 clones, approximately 86% of them singletons. The V and J genes are TRBV9 and TRBJ1-1, with D perhaps matching TRBD1 (5 bases). Sequenced sample: peripheral blood. The sequence was obtained from a woman older than 75 with acute or convalescent COVID-19. CDR3 amino acids: CASTRGGMGNTEAFF. The CDR3 DNA is TGTGCCAGCACCCGGGGGGGTATGGGGAACACTGAAGCTTTCTTT. Filled out from reference TRBV9 and TRBJ1-1, the complete variable domain reads DSGVTQTPKHLITATGQRVTLRCSPRSGDLSVYWYQQSLDQGLQFLIQYYNGEERAKGNILERFSAQQFPDLHSELNLSSLELGDSALYFCASTRGGMGNTEAFFGQGTRLTVV.